These T cell receptor beta chains were read from a single sample in a study of shared clonotypes between healthy human individuals. Sequencing used immunoSEQ multiplex PCR; TCRdb keeps in-frame clones, though not all of them. The repertoire holds millions of clones, with 85% to 95% as singletons. The material sequenced was naive CD8+ T cells sorted from blood. These receptors were obtained from a man younger than 35 in good health. CDR3s include the opening cysteine and the closing phenylalanine or tryptophan. The order of the fields is J gene, V gene, CDR3 protein.

TRBJ1-4,TRBV27,CASSLAGGGLPNEKLFF
TRBJ2-6,TRBV4-1,CASSHGPGQDASGANVLTF
TRBJ2-2,TRBV28,CASSFMGTTGELFF
TRBJ2-1,TRBV6-6,CASSSWESDNEQFF
TRBJ1-3,TRBV7-9,CASSSYFTGETGNTIYF
TRBJ1-1,TRBV25-1,CASSERDGTEAFF
TRBJ2-2,TRBV2,CASSESSNTGELFF
TRBJ2-2,TRBV4-1,CASSTGQGSGELFF
TRBJ2-5,TRBV5-4,CASSPAGGAQETQYF
TRBJ2-7,TRBV27,CASSETGGSRYEQYF
TRBJ2-7,TRBV10-2,CASRGQASYEQYF
TRBJ2-7,TRBV6-1,CASSARGGSYEQYF
TRBJ2-1,TRBV6-5,CASSFGPASYNEQFF